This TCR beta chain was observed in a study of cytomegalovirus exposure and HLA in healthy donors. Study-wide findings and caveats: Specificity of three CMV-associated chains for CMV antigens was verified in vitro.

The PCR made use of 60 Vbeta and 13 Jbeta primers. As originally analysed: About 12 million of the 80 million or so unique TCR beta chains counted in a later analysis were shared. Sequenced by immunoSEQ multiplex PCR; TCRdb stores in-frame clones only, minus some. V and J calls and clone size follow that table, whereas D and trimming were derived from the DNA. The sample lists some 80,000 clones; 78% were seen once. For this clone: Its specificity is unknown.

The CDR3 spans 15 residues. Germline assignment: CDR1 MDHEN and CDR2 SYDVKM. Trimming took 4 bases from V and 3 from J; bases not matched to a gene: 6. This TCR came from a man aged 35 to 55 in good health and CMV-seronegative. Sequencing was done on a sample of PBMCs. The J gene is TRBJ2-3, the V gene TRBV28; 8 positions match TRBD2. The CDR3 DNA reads TGTGCCAGCAGTTCAGCGGGAGCAGGTACAGATACGCAGTATTTT. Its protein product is CASSSAGAGTDTQYF.